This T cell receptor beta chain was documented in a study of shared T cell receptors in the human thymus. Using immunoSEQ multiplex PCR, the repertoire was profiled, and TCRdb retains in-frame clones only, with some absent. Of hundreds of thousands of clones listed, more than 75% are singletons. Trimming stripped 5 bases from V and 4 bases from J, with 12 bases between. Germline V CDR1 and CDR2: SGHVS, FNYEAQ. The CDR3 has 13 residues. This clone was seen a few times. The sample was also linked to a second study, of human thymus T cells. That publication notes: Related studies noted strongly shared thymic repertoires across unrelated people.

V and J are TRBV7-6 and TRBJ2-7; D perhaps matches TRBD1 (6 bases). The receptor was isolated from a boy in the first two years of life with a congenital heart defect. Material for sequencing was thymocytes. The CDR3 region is CASSPRDKYEQYF. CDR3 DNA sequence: TGTGCCAGCAGCCCCCGGGACAAATACGAGCAGTACTTC.